This T cell receptor (beta chain) was documented in a study of OX40 agonist ivuxolimab in advanced cancers. Turning to the study itself: At 0.01 to 10 mg/kg, ivuxolimab was administered intravenously to patients every 2 weeks. Melanoma, hepatocellular carcinoma, head and neck or renal cell cancer occurred in dose-escalation patients.

Profiling relied on immunoSEQ multiplex PCR, and the TCRdb table lists in-frame clones only, not all of them. The data contain more than 100,000 clones, 85% to 95% of them singletons. With regard to this clone: An end of the junction differs from the germline gene, which may be a read error.

Germline V gene sequence: CDR1 MNHEY, CDR2 SVGAGI. The CDR3 sequence is 15 residues long. The sequences come from CD4+ or CD8+ T cells sorted from blood, collected in a trial of the OX40 agonist ivuxolimab. This TCR was sampled from an adult with an advanced solid tumor such as melanoma, head and neck, liver or kidney cancer. This rearrangement joins TRBV6-5 to TRBJ1-3, with D perhaps matching TRBD1 (6 bases). This CDR3 is CASSYSQTPSFGTIF. The CDR3 DNA sequence: TGTGCCAGCAGTTACTCACAAACTCCGTCGTTCGGGACAATTTTT.